The 19 T cell receptor beta chains below come from one sample, sequenced in a study of human T cells and chemical hapten exposure. Time point reported: patch test 1, 2 weeks after DPC sensitization. The treatment is: therapeutic diphenylcyclopropenone sensitization with weekly scalp DPC. One entry per CDR3 protein, called by TCRdb with MiXCR from the RACE reads. In the table there are some 170,000 distinct CDR3 sequences, more than 20% of which are singletons. Sample: whole blood, taken in connection with sensitization to the hapten diphenylcyclopropenone (DPC). The source of these receptors is a woman between 50 and 59 years old with alopecia areata. Some clones in this sample may be carry-over from other donors' samples.

This clonotype has a handful of counts. The genes are TRBV5-1 and TRBJ2-1, with 10 bases matching TRBD2. This CDR3 is built from 14 residues. J lost 7 bases, V lost 3 bases, and 4 bases had no gene match. CDR1 and CDR2 from the germline V gene are SGHRS and YFSETQ. The chain's CDR3 is CASSSLSGRNEQFF. DNA of the CDR3: TGCGCCAGCAGCTCCCTTAGCGGGAGGAATGAGCAGTTCTTC.

The chain couples TRBV11-2 to TRBJ1-2; 7 bases match TRBD1. The CDR3 has 13 residues. Per germline, CDR1 SGHAT and CDR2 FQNNGV. Germline trimming cut 5 bases from V and 7 bases from J; bases unmatched to any gene: 7. DNA for the CDR3: TGTGCCAGCAGCCCGACGACAGGGTCTGGCTACACCTTC. Its translation: CASSPTTGSGYTF.

This clonotype was counted a few times. The chain links TRBV15 to TRBJ2-1; the D gene is possibly TRBD1 (5 bases). Germline loops: CDR1 LNHNV, CDR2 YYDKDF (reference sequence). This CDR3 is 14 amino acids long. This CDR3 is CAIGEKTSYNEQFF. The CDR3 region has the DNA TGTGCTATAGGGGAAAAAACCTCATACAATGAGCAGTTCTTC.

This clonotype has only a few counts. The chain employs TRBV5-1 and TRBJ2-7, with D perhaps TRBD1 or TRBD2 (7 bases each). Trimming stripped 3 bases from V and 3 bases from J, with 16 bases between. This CDR3 comprises 15 residues. CDR1 and CDR2 (germline): SGHRS, YFSETQ. The CDR3, as DNA: TGCGCCAGCAGCTCCCGACAGGGAGGGGGCTACGAGCAGTACTTC. This encodes CASSSRQGGGYEQYF.

The V call is TRBV6-2 or TRBV6-3, the J call TRBJ2-3; a weak D match, TRBD2 (5 bases). Per germline, CDR1 MNHEY and CDR2 SVGEGT. The CDR3 totals 15 residues. V lost 5 bases and J lost 4, with 16 bases in between. The CDR3: CASSGRFFGADTQYF. CDR3 nucleotide sequence: TGTGCCAGCAGTGGACGGTTTTTCGGGGCAGATACGCAGTATTTT.

The chain links TRBV27 to TRBJ2-5; 12 bases fit TRBD2. The trim removed 6 bases at V and 1 base at J, leaving 15 bases unmatched. Per germline, CDR1 MNHEY and CDR2 SMNVEV (reference sequence). CDR3 length equals 19 residues. The DNA of the CDR3 is TGTGCCAGCAGACCGGGACTAGCGGGCCTTCAGACCCCCCAAGAGACCCAGTACTTC. Protein sequence: CASRPGLAGLQTPQETQYF.

The chain couples TRBV5-1 to TRBJ2-3; possibly TRBD1 for D (5 bases). Per germline, CDR1 SGHRS and CDR2 YFSETQ. Trimming cost V 0 bases and J 0 bases, with 8 bases left between them. The CDR3 runs 15 residues. CDR3 sequence (DNA): TGCGCCAGCAGCTTGGTTAGGGGTAGCACAGATACGCAGTATTTT. It is translated as CASSLVRGSTDTQYF.

V gene TRBV11-1 combines with J gene TRBJ1-1; D perhaps matches TRBD1 (6 bases). The CDR3 has 15 amino acids. Trimming removed 2 bases from V and 3 bases from J, with 13 bases in between. Germline lookup yields CDR1 SGHAT and CDR2 FQDESV (reference sequence). The CDR3 spells CASSLFTAGDTEAFF. CDR3 sequence (DNA): TGTGCCAGCAGCTTATTCACCGCAGGGGACACTGAAGCTTTCTTT.

There are many counts of this clonotype. This chain connects TRBV11-2 to TRBJ1-1; D remains ambiguous. V was cut by 1 base and J by 1 base, with 22 bases left in between. CDR1 and CDR2 (germline): SGHAT, FQNNGV. The CDR3 is 19 amino acids. For the CDR3, the DNA is TGTGCCAGCAGCTTAGGGAGAGGGCGGCGCCCAGGTCGGAACACTGAAGCTTTCTTT. Translation gives CASSLGRGRRPGRNTEAFF.

The chain carries TRBV9 and TRBJ2-5; D remains ambiguous. The CDR3 has 14 amino acids. Germline V gives CDR1 SGDLS, CDR2 YYNGEE. V lost 0 bases and J lost 1, with 7 bases in between. As DNA, the CDR3 is TGTGCCAGCAGCGTAGGCGGAACCCAAGAGACCCAGTACTTC. It yields the protein CASSVGGTQETQYF.

The J gene is TRBJ2-3, the V gene TRBV5-1; TRBD2 agrees at 9 bases. V lost 1 base and J lost 4; bases outside the gene matches: 4. CDR1 and CDR2 (germline): SGHRS, YFSETQ. The CDR3 is 15 residues long. The CDR3 loop reads CASSLPQREADTQYF. For the CDR3, the DNA is TGCGCCAGCAGCTTGCCCCAGCGGGAGGCAGATACGCAGTATTTT.

The genes are TRBV5-6 and TRBJ2-7; D gene uncertain. The CDR3 has 14 amino acids. Germline V gives CDR1 SGHDT, CDR2 YYEEEE. V shed 2 bases and J shed 0 bases, with 9 bases lying between them. This CDR3 reads CASSFRAFSYEQYF. CDR3 DNA sequence: TGTGCCAGCAGCTTTCGAGCCTTCTCCTACGAGCAGTACTTC.

This clonotype was counted only a few times. The V and J genes are TRBV20-1 and TRBJ2-1, with a tentative D call TRBD2 (6 bases). The CDR3 is 13 residues long. Germline V gene sequence: CDR1 DFQATT, CDR2 SNEGSKA (reference sequence). Trimming left V 5 bases short and J 5 bases short, with 13 bases between. The CDR3 protein is CSAPGTFNNEQFF. The DNA for the CDR3 is TGCAGTGCTCCCGGGACTTTCAACAATGAGCAGTTCTTC.

This chain links TRBV18 with TRBJ2-2; a possible D gene is TRBD2 (5 bases). V was shortened by 3 bases and J by 3 bases, with 11 bases between the two germline ends. The CDR3 totals 15 residues. Germline V lookup: CDR1 KGHSH, CDR2 LQKENI. This CDR3 reads CASSPERTHTGELFF. The CDR3 region has the DNA TGTGCCAGCTCACCGGAGCGGACCCACACCGGGGAGCTGTTTTTT. The whole variable domain, remainder taken from reference TRBV18 and TRBJ2-2, is NAGVMQNPRHLVRRRGQEARLRCSPMKGHSHVYWYRQLPEEGLKFMVYLQKENIIDESGMPKERFSAEFPKEGPSILRIQQVVRGDSAAYFCASSPERTHTGELFFGEGSRLTVL.

This clonotype is a singleton in its sample. V usage is TRBV2 and J usage is TRBJ1-1; the match to TRBD1 covers 8 bases. The V gene's germline CDR1 is SNHLY and CDR2 FYNNEI. The CDR3 spans 16 residues. V shed 8 bases and J 0 bases; nucleotides not matched to a gene: 11. Here the CDR3 reads CASRRTGIFMNTEAFF. The CDR3 DNA is TGTGCCAGCCGTAGGACAGGGATTTTCATGAACACTGAAGCTTTCTTT.

The chain carries TRBV12-3 or TRBV12-4 and TRBJ1-3; unclear D gene. The CDR3 is made up of 14 amino acids. Trimming stripped 5 bases from V and 4 bases from J, with 12 bases between. The CDR3 bases are TGTGCCAGCAGTCGCTCGGAAGCCGGAAACACCATATATTTT. It is translated as CASSRSEAGNTIYF.

This clonotype was seen just once. The chain carries TRBV14 and TRBJ2-3, with D possibly being TRBD1 or TRBD2 (5 bases each). Germline V gene lookup returns CDR1 SGHDN and CDR2 FVKESK. V gave up 4 bases and J gave up 4 bases, with 15 bases separating them. The CDR3 sequence is 15 residues long. The CDR3 is CASSPFSGTPDTQYF. The CDR3 coding sequence is TGTGCCAGCAGCCCCTTCTCCGGGACCCCAGATACGCAGTATTTT.

This clonotype was seen more than once but under ten times. The V call is TRBV5-1, the J call TRBJ2-1; TRBD2 is a possible D gene (5 bases). The CDR3 loop spans 13 amino acids. Per germline, CDR1 SGHRS and CDR2 YFSETQ. With 7 bases removed from V and 9 bases from J, the gap between germline ends came to 17 bases. In nucleotides, the CDR3 is TGCGCCAGCTGCCAGGTACTAGAAGGTGAGCAGTTCTTC. It encodes CASCQVLEGEQFF.

The rearrangement uses TRBV12-3 or TRBV12-4 and TRBJ1-4, with D possibly matching TRBD1 (6 bases). With 5 bases removed from V and 8 bases from J, the gap between germline ends came to 18 bases. The CDR3 is 15 residues long. DNA for the CDR3: TGTGCCAGCAGTCTCTCGGGGGGGGCGCGAGAAAAACTGTTTTTT. It is translated as CASSLSGGAREKLFF.